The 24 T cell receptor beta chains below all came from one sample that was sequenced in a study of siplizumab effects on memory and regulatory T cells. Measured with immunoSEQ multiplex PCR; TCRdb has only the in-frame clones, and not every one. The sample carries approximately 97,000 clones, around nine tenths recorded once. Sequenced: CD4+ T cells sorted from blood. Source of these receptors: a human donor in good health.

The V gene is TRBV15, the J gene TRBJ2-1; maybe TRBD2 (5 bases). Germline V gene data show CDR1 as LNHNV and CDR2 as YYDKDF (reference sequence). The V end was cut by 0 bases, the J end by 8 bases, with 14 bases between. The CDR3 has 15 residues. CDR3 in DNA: TGTGCCACCAGCAGAGATGGGCTAGCCAGAGATGAGCAGTTCTTC. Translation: CATSRDGLARDEQFF. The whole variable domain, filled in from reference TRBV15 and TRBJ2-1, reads DAMVIQNPRYQVTQFGKPVTLSCSQTLNHNVMYWYQQKSSQAPKLLFHYYDKDFNNEADTPDNFQSRRPNTSFCFLDIRSPGLGDTAMYLCATSRDGLARDEQFFGPGTRLTVL.

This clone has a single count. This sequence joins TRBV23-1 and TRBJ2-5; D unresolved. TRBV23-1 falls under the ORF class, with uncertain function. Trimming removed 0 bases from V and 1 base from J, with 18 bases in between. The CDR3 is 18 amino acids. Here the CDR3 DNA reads TGCGCCAGCAGTCAATCTGGTCTCCGGGCCCGGGCCCAAGAGACCCAGTACTTC. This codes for CASSQSGLRARAQETQYF.

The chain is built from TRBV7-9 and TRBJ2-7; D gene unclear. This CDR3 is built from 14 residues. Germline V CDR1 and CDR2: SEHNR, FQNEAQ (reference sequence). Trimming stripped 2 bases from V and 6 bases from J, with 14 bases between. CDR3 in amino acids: CASSLTKNPGEQYF. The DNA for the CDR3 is TGTGCCAGCAGCTTAACTAAAAATCCGGGCGAGCAGTACTTC.

CDR3 protein: CSVASGTYEQYF. CDR3 coding DNA: TGCAGCGTTGCGAGCGGTACCTACGAGCAGTACTTC. The chain combines TRBV29-1 with TRBJ2-7; tentatively, D is TRBD2 (5 bases). V dropped 4 bases and J dropped 2 bases, with 9 bases sitting between them. The CDR3 length is 12 residues. Germline assignment: CDR1 SQVTM and CDR2 ANQGSEA.

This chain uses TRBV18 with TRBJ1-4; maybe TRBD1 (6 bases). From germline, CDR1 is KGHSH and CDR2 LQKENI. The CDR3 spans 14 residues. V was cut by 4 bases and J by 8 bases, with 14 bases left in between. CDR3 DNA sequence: TGTGCCAGCTCACTTACAGGGTTGAAGGAAAAACTGTTTTTT. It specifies CASSLTGLKEKLFF.

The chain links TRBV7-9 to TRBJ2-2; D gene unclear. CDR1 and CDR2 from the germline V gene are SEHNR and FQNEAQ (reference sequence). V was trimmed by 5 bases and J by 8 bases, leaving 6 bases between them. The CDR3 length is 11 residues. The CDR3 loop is CASSATGELFF. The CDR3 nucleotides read TGTGCCAGCAGCGCCACTGGGGAGCTGTTTTTT.

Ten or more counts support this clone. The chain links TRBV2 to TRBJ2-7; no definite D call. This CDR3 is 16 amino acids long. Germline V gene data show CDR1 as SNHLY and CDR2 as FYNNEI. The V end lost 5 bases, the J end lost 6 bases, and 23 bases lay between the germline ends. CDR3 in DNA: TGTGCCAGCAGTCCACCTAAGATACTCCTGGGCCTCGAGCAGTACTTC. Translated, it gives CASSPPKILLGLEQYF.

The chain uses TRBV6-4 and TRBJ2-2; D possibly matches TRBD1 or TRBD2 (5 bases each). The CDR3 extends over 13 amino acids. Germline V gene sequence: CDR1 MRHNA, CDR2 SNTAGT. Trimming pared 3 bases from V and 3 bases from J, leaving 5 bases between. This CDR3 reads CASSEGDTGELFF. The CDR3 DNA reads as TGTGCCAGCAGTGAGGGGGACACCGGGGAGCTGTTTTTT.

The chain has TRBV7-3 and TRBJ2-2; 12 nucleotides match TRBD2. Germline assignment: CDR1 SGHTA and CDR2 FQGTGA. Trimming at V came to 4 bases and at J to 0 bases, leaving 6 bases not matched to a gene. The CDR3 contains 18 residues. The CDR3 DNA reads TGTGCCAGCAGCTCCCTCGGACTAGCGGGATCGAACACCGGGGAGCTGTTTTTT. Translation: CASSSLGLAGSNTGELFF. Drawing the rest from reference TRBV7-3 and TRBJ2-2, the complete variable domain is GAGVSQTPSNKVTEKGKYVELRCDPISGHTALYWYRQSLGQGPEFLIYFQGTGAADDSGLPNDRFFAVRPEGSVSTLKIQRTERGDSAVYLCASSSLGLAGSNTGELFFGEGSRLTVL.

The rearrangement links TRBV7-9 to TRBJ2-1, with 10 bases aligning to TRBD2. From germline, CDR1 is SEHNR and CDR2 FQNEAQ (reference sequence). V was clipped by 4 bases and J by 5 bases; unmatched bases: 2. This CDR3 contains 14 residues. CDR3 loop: CASSSSGRNNEQFF. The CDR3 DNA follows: TGTGCCAGCAGCTCTAGCGGGAGAAACAATGAGCAGTTCTTC.

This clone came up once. The CDR3 reads CASNMGVSNSPLHF. The CDR3 DNA follows: TGTGCCAGCAACATGGGGGTATCAAATTCACCCCTCCACTTT. The V gene is TRBV7-2, the J gene TRBJ1-6; D is possibly TRBD1 (5 bases). Germline V gene lookup returns CDR1 SGHTA and CDR2 FQGNSA. This CDR3 spans 14 amino acids. Trimming pared 7 bases from V and 7 bases from J, leaving 14 bases between.

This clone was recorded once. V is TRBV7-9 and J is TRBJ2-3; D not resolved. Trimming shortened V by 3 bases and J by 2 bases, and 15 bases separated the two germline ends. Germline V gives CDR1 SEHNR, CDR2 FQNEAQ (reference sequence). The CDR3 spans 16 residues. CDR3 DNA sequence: TGTGCCAGCAGCTTCCTCGATGTGGGGATCACAGATACGCAGTATTTT. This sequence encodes CASSFLDVGITDTQYF.

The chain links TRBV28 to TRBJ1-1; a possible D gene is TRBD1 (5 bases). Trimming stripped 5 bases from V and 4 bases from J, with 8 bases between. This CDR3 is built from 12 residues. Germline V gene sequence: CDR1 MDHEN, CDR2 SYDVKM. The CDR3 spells CASSAGTTEAFF. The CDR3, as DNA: TGTGCCAGCAGTGCAGGGACCACTGAAGCTTTCTTT.

The CDR3 region has the DNA TGTGCCAGCAGTTCGACAGGGGCCGGGGACACTGAAGCTTTCTTT. This translates into CASSSTGAGDTEAFF. The chain joins TRBV28 to TRBJ1-1; 8 nucleotides match TRBD1. Germline V lookup: CDR1 MDHEN, CDR2 SYDVKM. This CDR3 contains 15 residues. After removal of 4 bases from V and 3 bases from J, the junction contained 7 bases not matched to a gene.

CDR3 sequence: CAWNPDRYNEQFF. CDR3 bases: TGTGCCTGGAATCCTGACAGATACAATGAGCAGTTCTTC. The chain uses TRBV30 and TRBJ2-1; D is possibly TRBD1 (5 bases). CDR3 size: 13 residues. Germline loops: CDR1 GTSNPN, CDR2 SVGIG (reference sequence). Trimming left V 4 bases short and J 4 bases short, with 11 bases between.

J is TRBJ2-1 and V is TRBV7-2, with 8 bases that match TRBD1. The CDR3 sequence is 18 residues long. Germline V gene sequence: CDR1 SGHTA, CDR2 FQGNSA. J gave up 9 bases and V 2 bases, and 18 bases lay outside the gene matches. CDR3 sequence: CASSLRWYPDRALGEQFF. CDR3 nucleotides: TGTGCCAGCAGCTTAAGGTGGTACCCGGACAGGGCCCTTGGTGAGCAGTTCTTC.

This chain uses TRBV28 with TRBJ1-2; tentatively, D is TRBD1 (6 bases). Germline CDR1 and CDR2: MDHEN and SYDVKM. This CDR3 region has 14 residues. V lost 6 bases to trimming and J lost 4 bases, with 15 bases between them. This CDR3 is CASRMQGTSYGYTF. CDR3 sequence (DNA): TGTGCCAGCAGGATGCAGGGGACTAGCTATGGCTACACCTTC.

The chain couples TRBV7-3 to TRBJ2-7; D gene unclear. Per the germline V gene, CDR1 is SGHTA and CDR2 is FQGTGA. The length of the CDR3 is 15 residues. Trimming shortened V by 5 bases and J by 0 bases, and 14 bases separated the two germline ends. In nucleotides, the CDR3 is TGTGCCAGCAGCGCCAGGCAGGAGAGCTCCTACGAGCAGTACTTC. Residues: CASSARQESSYEQYF.

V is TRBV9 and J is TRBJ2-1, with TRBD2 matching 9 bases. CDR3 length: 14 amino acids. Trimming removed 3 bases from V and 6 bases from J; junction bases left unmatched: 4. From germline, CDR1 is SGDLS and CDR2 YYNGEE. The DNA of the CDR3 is TGTGCCAGCAGCGGGCGGGAGGGCCTCAATGAGCAGTTCTTC. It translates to CASSGREGLNEQFF.

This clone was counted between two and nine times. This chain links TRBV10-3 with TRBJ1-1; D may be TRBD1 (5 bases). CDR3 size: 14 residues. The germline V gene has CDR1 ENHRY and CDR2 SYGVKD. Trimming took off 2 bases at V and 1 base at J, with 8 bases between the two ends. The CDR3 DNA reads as TGTGCCATCAGTGAGGCGACAGAGAACACTGAAGCTTTCTTT. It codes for CAISEATENTEAFF.

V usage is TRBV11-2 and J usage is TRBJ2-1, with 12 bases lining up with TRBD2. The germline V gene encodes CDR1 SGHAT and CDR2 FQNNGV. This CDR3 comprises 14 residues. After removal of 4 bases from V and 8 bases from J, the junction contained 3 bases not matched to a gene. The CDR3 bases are TGTGCCAGCAGCTCTAGCGGGAGGGTCCATGAGCAGTTCTTC. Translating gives CASSSSGRVHEQFF.

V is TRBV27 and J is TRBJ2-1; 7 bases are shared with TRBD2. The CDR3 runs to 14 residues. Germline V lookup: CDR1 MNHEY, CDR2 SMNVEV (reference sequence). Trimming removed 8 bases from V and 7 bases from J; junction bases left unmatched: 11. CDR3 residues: CASFPRGVGNEQFF. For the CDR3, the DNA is TGTGCCAGCTTCCCCCGGGGGGTAGGGAATGAGCAGTTCTTC.

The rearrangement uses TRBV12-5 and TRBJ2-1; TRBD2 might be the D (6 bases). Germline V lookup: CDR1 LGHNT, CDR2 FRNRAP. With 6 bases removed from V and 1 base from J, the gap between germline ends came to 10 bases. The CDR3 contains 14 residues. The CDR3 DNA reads TGTGCTAGTGGGCACGGGGGTTCCTACAATGAGCAGTTCTTC. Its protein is CASGHGGSYNEQFF.

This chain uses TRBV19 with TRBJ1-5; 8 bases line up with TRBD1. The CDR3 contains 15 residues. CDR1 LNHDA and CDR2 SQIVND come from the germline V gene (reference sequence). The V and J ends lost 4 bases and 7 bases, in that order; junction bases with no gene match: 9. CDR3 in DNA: TGTGCCAGTAGTACCGGACGGACAGGGTTCCAGCCCCAGCATTTT. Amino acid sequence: CASSTGRTGFQPQHF. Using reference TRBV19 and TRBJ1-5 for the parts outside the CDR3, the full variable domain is DGGITQSPKYLFRKEGQNVTLSCEQNLNHDAMYWYRQDPGQGLRLIYYSQIVNDFQKGDIAEGYSVSREKKESFPLTVTSAQKNPTAFYLCASSTGRTGFQPQHFGDGTRLSIL.